This T cell receptor beta chain derives from a study of tumor-infiltrating lymphocytes in localized non-small cell lung cancer. Whole-study findings and limits: TCRbeta sequencing showed higher T cell infiltration in tumors than uninvolved lung. Immunotypes IM1 and IM2 had similar TCR-derived T-cell fractions. Different pieces of the same tissue were used for each assay. Only some patients had TCR sequencing, depending on available tissue.

Assay used: immunoSEQ multiplex PCR; TCRdb lists only in-frame clones, some missing. This table holds some 15,000 clones, less than 50% found once. The trim removed 0 bases at V and 5 bases at J, leaving 4 bases unmatched. This CDR3 has 15 amino acids. CDR1 and CDR2 from the germline V gene are SGDLS and YYNGEE. Note on this clone: Its antigen remains unidentified.

The sequencing sample was made of lung tumor tissue. This receptor was taken from a human donor with non-small cell lung cancer. The V call is TRBV9, the J call TRBJ2-5; 10 nucleotides agree with TRBD1. The CDR3 region has the DNA TGTGCCAGCAGCGTAGGACAGGGGGCAGGTGAGACCCAGTACTTC. This codes for CASSVGQGAGETQYF.